This T cell receptor beta chain appears in the sequencing data of a study of cytomegalovirus exposure and HLA in healthy donors. Use of 60 Vbeta and 13 Jbeta primers characterized the PCR. The table came from immunoSEQ multiplex PCR; TCRdb's copy has only in-frame clones and leaves some out. Its clone listing holds roughly 100,000 clones. The germline gives CDR1 SGHVS, CDR2 FQNEAQ. This CDR3 spans 15 amino acids. Trimming removed 1 base from V and 6 bases from J; junction bases left unmatched: 5. The specimen was PBMCs. The receptor comes from a man aged 40-50 years in good health and CMV-seronegative. V is TRBV7-8 and J is TRBJ1-4, with TRBD1 matching over 7 bases. The CDR3 DNA reads as TGTGCCAGCAGCTTAGGGGGGACAGACGATGAAAAACTGTTTTTT. This codes for CASSLGGTDDEKLFF. Variable domain in full (rest from reference TRBV7-8 and TRBJ1-4): GAGVSQSPRYKVAKRGQDVALRCDPISGHVSLFWYQQALGQGPEFLTYFQNEAQLDKSGLPSDRFFAERPEGSVSTLKIQRTQQEDSAVYLCASSLGGTDDEKLFFGSGTQLSVL.